This T cell receptor beta chain was captured in a study of T cell repertoires in cytomegalovirus infection. Study conclusions and caveats: Dominant in the ex vivo response were TCR beta clonotypes restricted by HLA-C and specific for CMV. Accumulated public TCR beta family frequency recognized individuals carrying CMV together with the relevant HLA.

TCRdb independently ran MiXCR on the reads; one entry per CDR3 protein. Here the sample spans roughly 230,000 distinct CDR3 sequences, 22% being singletons. As for this clonotype: Its specificity is unknown. The junction does not match germline at one end; this may be a read error.

The TCR was taken from a human donor in good health (CMV status not recorded). Some clones in this sample may be carry-over from other donors' samples. The sample comprised CD8+ T cells from PBMCs.

The CDR3 coding sequence is TGTGCCGTTCTTTGGGGGGCCCAGCTCTTC. Translating it yields CAVLWGAQLF. This chain uses TRBV2 with TRBJ2-1; perhaps D is TRBD1 or TRBD2 (6 bases each). CDR1 SNHLY and CDR2 FYNNEI come from the germline V gene. The CDR3 sequence is 10 residues long. The complete variable domain, with remaining parts taken from reference TRBV2 and TRBJ2-1, reads EPEVTQTPSHQVTQMGQEVILRCVPISNHLYFYWYRQILGQKVEFLVSFYNNEISEKSEIFDDQFSVERPDGSNFTLKIRSTKLEDSAMYFCAVLWGAQLFGPGTRLTVL.